The entry that follows covers one TCR beta chain sequence. This entry belongs to a study of blood T cell repertoires in COVID-19. Study information: PBMCs, B-cell-depleted T cells, or T cells were the source of the cDNA or gDNA that made up the material.

Enrolled through a virtual design, the participants were between about 18 and 89 years of age and came from about two dozen US areas. This CDR3 is built from 11 residues. Per germline, CDR1 SQVTM and CDR2 ANQGSEA. Deletions cut 6 bases from V and 7 bases from J, with 12 bases between. Libraries were prepared by immunoSEQ multiplex PCR; TCRdb keeps only in-frame clonotypes and omits some of them. In the table there are some 270,000 clones, approximately 83% of which are singletons. The TCR originated in a woman aged 30 to 39 who had recovered from COVID-19. The specimen sequenced was PBMCs or T cells enriched from blood (not recorded which). The chain links TRBV29-1 to TRBJ1-2; weak D call: TRBD1 (6 bases). For the CDR3, the DNA is TGCAGCGTGGGGGACAACGGTGGCTACACCTTC. It specifies CSVGDNGGYTF.